This entry concerns a single TCR beta chain. The antigen is undetermined. It may be a read error: a sequence one base away is much more abundant. This entry is derived from a study of response to subunit inactivated influenza vaccine. General observations from the study: The authors proposed limited new T cell recruitment per seasonal influenza vaccination.

Germline V lookup: CDR1 SEHNR, CDR2 FQNEAQ (reference sequence). The J segment lost 5 bases and the V segment lost 1 base, leaving 6 bases of the junction unmatched. CDR3 length: 15 amino acids. TCRdb reprocessed the RT-PCR reads via MiXCR and lists one record per CDR3 protein. The sample holds more than 450,000 distinct CDR3 sequences, around 8% seen once. The sequence was collected from a man aged 45 to 75 who received an inactivated influenza vaccine. The rearrangement joins TRBV7-9 to TRBJ2-3, with 7 positions matching TRBD2. This sample comprised PBMCs from blood, obtained 23 to 25 months after vaccination. This chain's CDR3 is CASSLGLAVVDTQYF. DNA of the CDR3: TGTGCCAGCAGCTTAGGACTAGCAGTCGTAGATACGCAGTATTTT.